This entry lists 21 T cell receptor beta chains sequenced from one sample in a study of identical twins. One entry per CDR3 protein, called by TCRdb with MiXCR from the 5' RACE reads. Of 550,000 to 700,000 distinct CDR3 sequences listed, around 20% are singletons. This same sample was also part of a study on T cells expressing NK-cell markers.

Sample: PBMCs. These receptors originate from a woman aged 18-30 years in good health.

The chain combines TRBV13 with TRBJ2-1, with D perhaps TRBD2 (6 bases). Germline CDR1 reads PRHDT; CDR2 reads FYEKMQ (reference sequence). The V gene lost 2 bases and the J gene lost 2 bases, with 13 bases spanning the gap. CDR3 length: 16 amino acids. The CDR3 DNA follows: TGTGCCAGCAGCTTATTAGGGACTCAGACCTACAATGAGCAGTTCTTC. This translates into CASSLLGTQTYNEQFF.

This clonotype was recorded many times. This chain uses TRBV6-1 with TRBJ2-3; maybe TRBD1 (5 bases). The V and J ends lost 6 bases and 2 bases respectively, with 12 bases between them. The germline V gene has CDR1 MNHNS and CDR2 SASEGT. The CDR3 sequence is 14 residues long. The CDR3 coding sequence is TGTGCCAGCAGGGACACCAGCCTCACAGATACGCAGTATTTT. This sequence encodes CASRDTSLTDTQYF.

This clonotype was counted many times. This chain uses TRBV20-1 with TRBJ2-7; no firm D call. Germline values: CDR1 DFQATT, CDR2 SNEGSKA (reference sequence). The CDR3 contains 14 residues. V lost 2 bases and J lost 0, with 11 bases in between. This CDR3 reads CSARPSPLSYEQYF. DNA for the CDR3: TGCAGTGCTAGACCGTCCCCGCTCTCCTACGAGCAGTACTTC.

This clonotype was found many times. The chain couples TRBV29-1 to TRBJ2-1; perhaps TRBD2 as D (5 bases). V was trimmed by 6 bases and J by 6 bases, leaving 15 bases between them. Germline V gene lookup returns CDR1 SQVTM and CDR2 ANQGSEA. The CDR3 spans 13 residues. CDR3 region: CSVGRALINEQFF. The CDR3 bases are TGCAGCGTGGGGAGAGCTCTGATCAATGAGCAGTTCTTC.

This clonotype was seen a few times. The chain has TRBV9 and TRBJ2-2; D is unclear. Trimming removed 0 bases from V and 6 bases from J, with 6 bases in between. The CDR3 has 13 residues. Germline lookup yields CDR1 SGDLS and CDR2 YYNGEE. This chain's CDR3 is CASSVESAGELFF. DNA for the CDR3: TGTGCCAGCAGCGTAGAGTCGGCCGGGGAGCTGTTTTTT.

A few counts support this clonotype. This chain uses TRBV29-1 with TRBJ2-2, with 7 nucleotides matching TRBD1. The CDR3 is 14 residues long. Germline V gene lookup returns CDR1 SQVTM and CDR2 ANQGSEA. V dropped 5 bases and J dropped 1; count of bases not matched to a gene: 4. The CDR3 reads CSVLGQMNTGELFF. The CDR3 bases are TGCAGCGTTCTGGGACAGATGAACACCGGGGAGCTGTTTTTT.

The rearrangement uses TRBV6-5 and TRBJ1-1, with D possibly matching TRBD1 (5 bases). Between the trimmed V and J ends, which lost 0 bases and 5 bases, there was a span of 13 bases. In germline, CDR1 is MNHEY, CDR2 SVGAGI. The CDR3 extends over 15 amino acids. CDR3 in amino acids: CASSYSRWGDTEAFF. Written as DNA, the CDR3 is TGTGCCAGCAGTTACTCAAGGTGGGGGGATACTGAAGCTTTCTTT.

The chain employs TRBV29-1 and TRBJ2-3, with a possible D match to TRBD2 (7 bases). CDR1 is SQVTM and CDR2 is ANQGSEA in the germline V gene. CDR3 length equals 15 residues. Trimming removed 7 bases at V and 0 bases at J, with 17 bases between. CDR3: CSALGGASSTDTQYF. The DNA of the CDR3 is TGCAGCGCTCTAGGGGGGGCCTCTAGCACAGATACGCAGTATTTT.

The chain has TRBV12-3 or TRBV12-4 and TRBJ1-4; 7 nucleotides align to TRBD1. The CDR3 loop spans 15 amino acids. Trimming at V came to 3 bases and at J to 1 base, leaving 2 bases not matched to a gene. Here the CDR3 reads CASSFWTGTNEKLFF. As DNA, the CDR3 is TGTGCCAGCAGTTTTTGGACAGGAACTAATGAAAAACTGTTTTTT.

This clonotype was picked up a small number of times. This chain links TRBV6-5 with TRBJ2-5; TRBD2 agrees at 10 bases. With V trimmed by 2 bases and J by 4 bases, 4 bases remained unmatched. The germline gives CDR1 MNHEY, CDR2 SVGAGI. The CDR3 runs 15 residues. The CDR3 loop is CASSYTSGVRETQYF. The CDR3 DNA reads as TGTGCCAGCAGTTACACTAGCGGGGTTAGAGAGACCCAGTACTTC.

V gene TRBV7-6 combines with J gene TRBJ2-1; 9 bases match TRBD2. The J segment lost 10 bases and the V segment lost 5 bases, leaving 18 bases of the junction unmatched. The CDR3 has 17 residues. CDR1 and CDR2 from the germline V gene are SGHVS and FNYEAQ. The CDR3, as DNA: TGTGCCAGCAGCATAAGGTCTAGCGGGGACCGTTCGGGGGAGCAGTTCTTC. It translates to CASSIRSSGDRSGEQFF.

The rearrangement uses TRBV12-3 or TRBV12-4 and TRBJ2-5, with D unresolved. CDR3 length: 14 amino acids. The V end was cut by 6 bases, the J end by 5 bases, with 16 bases between. In DNA, the CDR3 is TGTGCCAGCAGAATTCAGGTGGCCGCTGAGACCCAGTACTTC. This gives the protein CASRIQVAAETQYF.

The chain has TRBV9 and TRBJ2-7; D remains unclear. The CDR3 is 14 residues long. V was cut by 0 bases and J by 1 base, with 8 bases left in between. Germline V gives CDR1 SGDLS, CDR2 YYNGEE. In DNA form, the CDR3 reads TGTGCCAGCAGCGTAGAGGTAGGGTCCTACGAGCAGTACTTC. It codes for CASSVEVGSYEQYF.

In its sample, this clonotype was seen a few times. The chain combines TRBV5-6 with TRBJ2-5; tentatively, D is TRBD1 (6 bases). Germline V lookup: CDR1 SGHDT, CDR2 YYEEEE. With 3 bases removed from V and 0 bases from J, the gap between germline ends came to 12 bases. The CDR3 is made up of 15 amino acids. CDR3 loop: CASSSGTTYQETQYF. The CDR3 nucleotides are TGTGCCAGCAGCTCCGGGACAACGTACCAAGAGACCCAGTACTTC.

The CDR3 is CASSTPSGGDTQYF. CDR3 in DNA: TGTGCCAGCAGCACCCCTAGCGGGGGAGATACGCAGTATTTT. The rearrangement joins TRBV7-9 to TRBJ2-3; 10 bases are shared with TRBD2. This CDR3 is built from 14 residues. Losses at the gene ends were 5 bases for V and 5 bases for J; bases not matched to a gene: 4. CDR1 is SEHNR and CDR2 is FQNEAQ in the germline V gene (reference sequence).

The chain uses TRBV5-1 and TRBJ2-2; 9 bases map to TRBD1. The CDR3 loop spans 16 amino acids. Trimming at V came to 4 bases and at J to 4 bases, leaving 8 bases not matched to a gene. Germline lookup yields CDR1 SGHRS and CDR2 YFSETQ. CDR3 sequence (DNA): TGCGCCAGCAGCCCCGGGACAGGGCTCCTCACCGGGGAGCTGTTTTTT. It yields the protein CASSPGTGLLTGELFF.

The chain has TRBV12-3 or TRBV12-4 and TRBJ2-1; 10 nucleotides align to TRBD2. This CDR3 has 17 amino acids. The junction had 17 bases not matched to a gene; V was cut back by 6 bases and J by 9 bases. Here the CDR3 DNA reads TGTGCCAGCAGCCCCAGCGGGAGGGCAGCGGCCGGTAGTGAGCAGTTCTTC. Residues: CASSPSGRAAAGSEQFF.

The sample holds a few counts of this clonotype. This CDR3 is CASSPDRNPYNEQFF. The CDR3 coding sequence is TGTGCCAGCAGCCCCGACAGGAATCCATACAATGAGCAGTTCTTC. V is TRBV11-2 and J is TRBJ2-1; D possibly corresponds to TRBD1 (6 bases). Trimming removed 5 bases at V and 4 bases at J, with 15 bases between. The CDR3 spans 15 residues. The germline V gene has CDR1 SGHAT and CDR2 FQNNGV.

This clonotype has more than one count but fewer than ten. The chain employs TRBV6-5 and TRBJ1-3; D unresolved. The CDR3 has 15 residues. CDR1 MNHEY and CDR2 SVGAGI come from the germline V gene. V shed 2 bases and J shed 4 bases, with 12 bases lying between them. In DNA, the CDR3 is TGTGCCAGCAGTTACGTCGGGAAAGCAGGAAACACCATATATTTT. Encoded protein: CASSYVGKAGNTIYF.

The rearrangement joins TRBV7-6 to TRBJ2-2, with TRBD1 identical over 7 bases. Trimming removed 5 bases from V and 2 bases from J; junction bases left unmatched: 5. The CDR3 runs to 15 residues. Germline CDR1 and CDR2: SGHVS and FNYEAQ. The CDR3 is CASSHGTANTGELFF. The CDR3 DNA is TGTGCCAGCAGCCACGGGACAGCAAACACCGGGGAGCTGTTTTTT.

The sample holds a few counts of this clonotype. V gene TRBV20-1 combines with J gene TRBJ1-1; D uncertain. The V end lost 0 bases, the J end lost 3 bases, and 8 bases lay between the germline ends. Per germline, CDR1 DFQATT and CDR2 SNEGSKA (reference sequence). This CDR3 spans 13 amino acids. CDR3 residues: CSARDARDTEAFF. In DNA, the CDR3 is TGCAGTGCTAGAGATGCCCGGGACACTGAAGCTTTCTTT.